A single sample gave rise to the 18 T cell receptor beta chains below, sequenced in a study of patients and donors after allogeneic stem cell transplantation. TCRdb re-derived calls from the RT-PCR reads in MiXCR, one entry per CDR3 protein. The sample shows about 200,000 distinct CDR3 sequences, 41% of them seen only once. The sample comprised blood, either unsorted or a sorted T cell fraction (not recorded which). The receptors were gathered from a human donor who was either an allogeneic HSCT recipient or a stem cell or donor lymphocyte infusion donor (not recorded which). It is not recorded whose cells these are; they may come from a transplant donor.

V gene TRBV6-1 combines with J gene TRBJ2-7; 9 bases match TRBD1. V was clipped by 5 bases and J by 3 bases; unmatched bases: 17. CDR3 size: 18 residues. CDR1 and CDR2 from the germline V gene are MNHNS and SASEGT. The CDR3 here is CASSYPGQGWLRFYEQYF. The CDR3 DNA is TGTGCCAGCAGTTACCCGGGACAGGGTTGGCTTCGCTTCTACGAGCAGTACTTC.

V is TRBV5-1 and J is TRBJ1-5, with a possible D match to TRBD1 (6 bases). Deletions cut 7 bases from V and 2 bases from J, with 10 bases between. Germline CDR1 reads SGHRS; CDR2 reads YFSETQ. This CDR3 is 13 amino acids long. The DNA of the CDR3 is TGCGCCAGCCGGGAGGGGGGCAATCAGCCCCAGCATTTT. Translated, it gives CASREGGNQPQHF.

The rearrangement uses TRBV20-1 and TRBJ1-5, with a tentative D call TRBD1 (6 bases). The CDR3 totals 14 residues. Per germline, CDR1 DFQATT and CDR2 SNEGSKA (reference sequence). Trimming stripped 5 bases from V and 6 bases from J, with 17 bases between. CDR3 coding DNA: TGCAGTGCTCTCCGAGGGACACAGAGTCAGCCCCAGCATTTT. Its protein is CSALRGTQSQPQHF.

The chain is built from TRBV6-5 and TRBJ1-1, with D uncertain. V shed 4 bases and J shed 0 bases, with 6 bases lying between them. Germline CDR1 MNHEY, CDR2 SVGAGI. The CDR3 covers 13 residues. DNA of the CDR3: TGTGCCAGCAGTTCCCCTATGAACACTGAAGCTTTCTTT. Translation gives CASSSPMNTEAFF.

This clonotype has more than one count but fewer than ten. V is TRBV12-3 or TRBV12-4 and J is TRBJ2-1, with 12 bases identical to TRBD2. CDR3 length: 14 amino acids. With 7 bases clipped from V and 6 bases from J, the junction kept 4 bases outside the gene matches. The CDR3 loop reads CASTPSGRANEQFF. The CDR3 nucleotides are TGTGCCAGCACCCCTAGCGGGAGGGCCAATGAGCAGTTCTTC.

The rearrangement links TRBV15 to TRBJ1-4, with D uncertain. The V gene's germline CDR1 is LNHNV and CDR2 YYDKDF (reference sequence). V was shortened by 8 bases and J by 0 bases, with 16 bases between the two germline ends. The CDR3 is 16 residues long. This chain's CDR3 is CATGSTNLATNEKLFF. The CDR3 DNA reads TGTGCCACCGGCTCCACTAACTTAGCAACTAATGAAAAACTGTTTTTT.

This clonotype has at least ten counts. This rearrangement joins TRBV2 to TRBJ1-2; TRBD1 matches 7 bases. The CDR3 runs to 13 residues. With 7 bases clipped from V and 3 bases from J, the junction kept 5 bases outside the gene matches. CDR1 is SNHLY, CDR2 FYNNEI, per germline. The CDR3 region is CASTGGTDYGYTF. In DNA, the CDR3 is TGTGCCAGCACCGGAGGGACAGACTATGGCTACACCTTC.

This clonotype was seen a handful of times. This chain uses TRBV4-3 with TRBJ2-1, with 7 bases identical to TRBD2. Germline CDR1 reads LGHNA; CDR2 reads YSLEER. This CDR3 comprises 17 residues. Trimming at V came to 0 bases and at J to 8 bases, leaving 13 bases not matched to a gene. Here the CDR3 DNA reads TGCGCCAGCAGCCAAGATCCCCTCACGAGCGGGAAGGATGAGCAGTTCTTC. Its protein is CASSQDPLTSGKDEQFF.

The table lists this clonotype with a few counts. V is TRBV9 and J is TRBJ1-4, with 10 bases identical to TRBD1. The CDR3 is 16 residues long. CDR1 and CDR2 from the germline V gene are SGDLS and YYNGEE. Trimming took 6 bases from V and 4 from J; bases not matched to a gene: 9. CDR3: CASTAGTGAGNEKLFF. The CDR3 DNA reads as TGTGCCAGCACCGCGGGGACAGGGGCTGGTAATGAAAAACTGTTTTTT. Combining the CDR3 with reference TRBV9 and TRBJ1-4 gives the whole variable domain DSGVTQTPKHLITATGQRVTLRCSPRSGDLSVYWYQQSLDQGLQFLIQYYNGEERAKGNILERFSAQQFPDLHSELNLSSLELGDSALYFCASTAGTGAGNEKLFFGSGTQLSVL.

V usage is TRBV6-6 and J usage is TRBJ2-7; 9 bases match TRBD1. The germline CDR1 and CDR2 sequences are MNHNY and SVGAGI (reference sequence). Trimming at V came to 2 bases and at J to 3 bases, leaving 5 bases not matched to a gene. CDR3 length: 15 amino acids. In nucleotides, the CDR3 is TGTGCCAGCAGTTACGGACAGGGGCGTATCTACGAGCAGTACTTC. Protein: CASSYGQGRIYEQYF.

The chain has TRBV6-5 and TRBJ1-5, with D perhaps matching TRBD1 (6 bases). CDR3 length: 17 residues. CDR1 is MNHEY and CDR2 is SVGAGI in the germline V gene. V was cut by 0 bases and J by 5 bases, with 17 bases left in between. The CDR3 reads CASSYSGVGGPDQPQHF. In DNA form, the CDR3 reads TGTGCCAGCAGTTACTCGGGGGTGGGGGGCCCCGATCAGCCCCAGCATTTT.

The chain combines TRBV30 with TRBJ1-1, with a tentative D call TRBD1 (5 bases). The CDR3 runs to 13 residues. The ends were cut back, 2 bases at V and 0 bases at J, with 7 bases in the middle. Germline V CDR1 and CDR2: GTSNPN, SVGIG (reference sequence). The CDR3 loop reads CAWSSGMNTEAFF. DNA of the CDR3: TGTGCCTGGAGTTCAGGGATGAACACTGAAGCTTTCTTT.

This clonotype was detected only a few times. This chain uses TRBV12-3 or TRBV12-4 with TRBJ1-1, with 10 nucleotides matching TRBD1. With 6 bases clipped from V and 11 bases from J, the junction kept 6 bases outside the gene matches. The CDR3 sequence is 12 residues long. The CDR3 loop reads CASSLMGQGAFF. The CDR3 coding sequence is TGTGCCAGCAGCCTAATGGGACAGGGGGCTTTCTTT.

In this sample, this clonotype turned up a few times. CDR3 sequence: CASRKTGNTEAFF. The DNA for the CDR3 is TGTGCCAGCAGAAAGACAGGCAACACTGAAGCTTTCTTT. The V gene is TRBV6-6, the J gene TRBJ1-1; D possibly corresponds to TRBD1 (6 bases). With 6 bases removed from V and 2 bases from J, the gap between germline ends came to 10 bases. Looked up from germline, CDR1 is MNHNY and CDR2 is SVGAGI (reference sequence). This CDR3 region has 13 residues.

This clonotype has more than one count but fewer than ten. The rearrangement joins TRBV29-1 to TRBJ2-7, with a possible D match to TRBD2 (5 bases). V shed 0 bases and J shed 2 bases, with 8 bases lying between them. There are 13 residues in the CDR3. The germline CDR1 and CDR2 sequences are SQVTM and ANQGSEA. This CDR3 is CSVEEDSTYEQYF. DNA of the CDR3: TGCAGCGTTGAAGAGGACTCGACCTACGAGCAGTACTTC.

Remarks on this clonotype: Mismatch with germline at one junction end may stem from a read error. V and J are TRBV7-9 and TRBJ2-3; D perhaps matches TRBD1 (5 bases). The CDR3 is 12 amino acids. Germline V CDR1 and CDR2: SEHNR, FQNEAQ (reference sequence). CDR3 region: CASRALPDTQYF. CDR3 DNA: TGTGCTAGCAGGGCCTTGCCAGATACGCAGTATTTT. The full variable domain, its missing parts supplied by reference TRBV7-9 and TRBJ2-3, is DTGVSQNPRHKITKRGQNVTFRCDPISEHNRLYWYRQTLGQGPEFLTYFQNEAQLEKSRLLSDRFSAERPKGSFSTLEIQRTEQGDSAMYLCASRALPDTQYFGPGTRLTVL.

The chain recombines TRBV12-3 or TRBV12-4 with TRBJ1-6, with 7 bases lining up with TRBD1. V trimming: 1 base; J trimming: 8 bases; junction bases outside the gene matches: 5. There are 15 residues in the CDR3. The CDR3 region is CASSLGQGVYSPLHF. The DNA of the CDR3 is TGTGCCAGCAGTTTAGGTCAGGGGGTATATTCACCCCTCCACTTT.

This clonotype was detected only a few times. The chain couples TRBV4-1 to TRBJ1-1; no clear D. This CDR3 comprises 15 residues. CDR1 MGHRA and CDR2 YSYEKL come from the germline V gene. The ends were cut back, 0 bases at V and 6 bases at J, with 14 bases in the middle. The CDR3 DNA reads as TGCGCCAGCAGCCAAGATCCGGTTCCCGGATCTGAAGCTTTCTTT. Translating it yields CASSQDPVPGSEAFF.